Following are 22 T cell receptor beta chains from one sample sequenced in a study of T cell responses to AZD1222 COVID-19 vaccine. Measured with immunoSEQ multiplex PCR; TCRdb has only the in-frame clones, and not every one. The table includes roughly 140,000 clones, around 94% detected once. Here the sequenced sample was peripheral blood, taken on day 0 of AZD1222 vaccination. These receptors all come from an adult in good health.

The V call is TRBV9, the J call TRBJ1-1; D is undetermined. Germline values: CDR1 SGDLS, CDR2 YYNGEE. Trimming shortened V by 0 bases and J by 3 bases, and 9 bases separated the two germline ends. The CDR3 totals 14 residues. CDR3 in DNA: TGTGCCAGCAGCGTAGTAGCGACGGACACTGAAGCTTTCTTT. Translating gives CASSVVATDTEAFF.

This chain links TRBV10-3 with TRBJ1-2, with a possible D match to TRBD1 (5 bases). Trimming removed 3 bases at V and 11 bases at J, with 10 bases between. CDR3 length equals 11 residues. Germline lookup yields CDR1 ENHRY and CDR2 SYGVKD. The CDR3 loop is CAISDRAGYTF. The DNA for the CDR3 is TGTGCCATCAGTGACAGGGCAGGGTACACCTTC.

This clone was recorded once. The rearrangement joins TRBV6-5 to TRBJ1-2, with a possible D match to TRBD1 (6 bases). CDR1 is MNHEY and CDR2 is SVGAGI in the germline V gene. This CDR3 spans 13 amino acids. Trimming took 8 bases from V and 6 from J, leaving 16 bases between them. Here the CDR3 reads CASPGQTSHGYTF. For the CDR3, the DNA is TGTGCCAGCCCCGGACAGACTTCTCATGGCTACACCTTC.

This clone was seen only once. The gene calls are TRBV15 and TRBJ1-1, with D maybe TRBD1 (6 bases). Germline V gives CDR1 LNHNV, CDR2 YYDKDF (reference sequence). CDR3 size: 14 residues. V gave up 1 base and J gave up 2 bases, with 8 bases separating them. CDR3 loop: CATSRGTDNTEAFF. CDR3 nucleotides: TGTGCCACCAGCAGAGGGACAGATAACACTGAAGCTTTCTTT.

The V and J genes are TRBV5-4 and TRBJ1-2; D gene uncertain. CDR3 length: 14 amino acids. CDR1 is SGHNT, CDR2 YYREEE, per germline (reference sequence). V was cut by 0 bases and J by 4 bases, with 10 bases left in between. This chain's CDR3 is CASSLEVSGYGYTF. Written as DNA, the CDR3 is TGTGCCAGCAGCTTGGAGGTCTCAGGCTATGGCTACACCTTC.

The chain couples TRBV7-2 to TRBJ2-3; perhaps TRBD1 as D (5 bases). This CDR3 region has 16 residues. With 7 bases removed from V and 2 bases from J, the gap between germline ends came to 19 bases. The germline V gene has CDR1 SGHTA and CDR2 FQGNSA. The CDR3 is CASTQGVRINTDTQYF. The CDR3 DNA sequence: TGTGCCAGCACCCAAGGGGTTCGGATAAACACAGATACGCAGTATTTT.

The CDR3 here is CASSRSGTHSYNEQFF. The CDR3 bases are TGTGCCAGCAGCCGAAGCGGGACCCACTCCTACAATGAGCAGTTCTTC. The gene calls are TRBV11-3 and TRBJ2-1, with TRBD2 matching 7 bases. J gave up 0 bases and V 5 bases, and 7 bases lay outside the gene matches. Germline-derived CDR1 and CDR2 are SGHNT and YENEEA. The CDR3 extends over 16 amino acids.

The rearrangement uses TRBV19 and TRBJ1-5; D call uncertain. The CDR3 is 15 amino acids. V lost 7 bases and J 7 bases, leaving 20 bases between the germline ends. Per the germline V gene, CDR1 is LNHDA and CDR2 is SQIVND (reference sequence). In DNA, the CDR3 is TGTGCCAGTACCCCCCAAGCGTCGGGGAGCCAGCCCCAGCATTTT. It codes for CASTPQASGSQPQHF. Full variable domain (rest looked up from reference TRBV19 and TRBJ1-5): DGGITQSPKYLFRKEGQNVTLSCEQNLNHDAMYWYRQDPGQGLRLIYYSQIVNDFQKGDIAEGYSVSREKKESFPLTVTSAQKNPTAFYLCASTPQASGSQPQHFGDGTRLSIL.

The chain employs TRBV5-8 and TRBJ1-2; unclear D gene. This CDR3 is 13 amino acids long. CDR1 is SGHTS and CDR2 is YDEGEE in the germline V gene. V dropped 5 bases and J dropped 3 bases, with 11 bases sitting between them. The CDR3 DNA sequence: TGTGCCAGCAGTACTCCAGTCTACTATGGCTACACCTTC. This translates into CASSTPVYYGYTF.

The genes are TRBV6-5 and TRBJ1-6; D not resolved. CDR1 and CDR2 from the germline V gene are MNHEY and SVGAGI. This CDR3 has 14 amino acids. The ends were cut back, 5 bases at V and 4 bases at J, with 9 bases in the middle. The CDR3 protein is CASSRERYNSPLHF. In DNA form, the CDR3 reads TGTGCCAGCAGTCGAGAGCGGTATAATTCACCCCTCCACTTT.

The J gene is TRBJ2-5, the V gene TRBV24-1; 8 bases are shared with TRBD2. V was pared by 5 bases and J by 1 base, with 8 bases of the junction left unmatched. Per the germline V gene, CDR1 is KGHDR and CDR2 is SFDVKD. CDR3 length: 16 residues. In DNA form, the CDR3 reads TGTGCCACCAGTGGGCCAGCGGGAGATCGCCAAGAGACCCAGTACTTC. This gives the protein CATSGPAGDRQETQYF.

This clone showed up just once. The chain is built from TRBV19 and TRBJ1-2; D remains unclear. Looked up from germline, CDR1 is LNHDA and CDR2 is SQIVND (reference sequence). CDR3 length: 14 residues. V was cut by 3 bases and J by 8 bases, with 16 bases left in between. CDR3 in DNA: TGTGCCAGTAGTATCCCGGACCGAACGACGGGCTACACCTTC. Translating it yields CASSIPDRTTGYTF.

The V call is TRBV11-1, the J call TRBJ2-1; D tentatively reads TRBD1 or TRBD2 (5 bases each). This CDR3 spans 11 amino acids. V lost 8 bases and J 14 bases, leaving 16 bases between the germline ends. Germline CDR1 SGHAT, CDR2 FQDESV (reference sequence). The CDR3 spells CASGQTSIEFF. The CDR3 DNA reads as TGTGCCAGCGGACAAACTAGTATCGAGTTCTTC.

The V and J genes are TRBV3-1 (or the pseudogene TRBV3-2) and TRBJ2-1; 7 nucleotides match TRBD2. After removal of 4 bases from V and 2 bases from J, the junction contained 8 bases not matched to a gene. The CDR3 length is 16 residues. The germline CDR1 and CDR2 sequences are LGHDT and YNNKEL (reference sequence). CDR3 protein: CASSRGGESPYNEQFF. As DNA, the CDR3 is TGTGCCAGCAGCCGCGGGGGAGAATCTCCCTACAATGAGCAGTTCTTC.

This chain uses TRBV12-3 or TRBV12-4 with TRBJ1-4, with TRBD1 matching over 10 bases. The CDR3 sequence is 13 residues long. V was pared by 5 bases and J by 9 bases, with 3 bases of the junction left unmatched. The chain's CDR3 is CASSQDRGQKLFF. DNA for the CDR3: TGTGCCAGCAGTCAAGACAGGGGGCAAAAACTGTTTTTT.

There are a few counts of this clone. The CDR3 bases are TGCGCCAGCAGCCAAGAAATGCGGGTTGGGCAGCCCCAGCATTTT. Encoded protein: CASSQEMRVGQPQHF. The chain couples TRBV4-3 to TRBJ1-5, with no clear D. Looked up from germline, CDR1 is LGHNA and CDR2 is YSLEER. This CDR3 is 15 amino acids long. The ends were cut back, 0 bases at V and 7 bases at J, with 13 bases in the middle.

The rearrangement links TRBV18 to TRBJ1-5, with a weak D call TRBD1 (6 bases). Between the trimmed V and J ends, which lost 6 bases and 0 bases, there was a span of 15 bases. The CDR3 sequence is 16 residues long. Germline V gives CDR1 KGHSH, CDR2 LQKENI. This CDR3 is CASSSGQSYSNQPQHF. CDR3 DNA: TGTGCCAGCTCCTCCGGACAGTCCTATAGCAATCAGCCCCAGCATTTT.

This clone was recorded only once. Here the CDR3 DNA reads TGTGCCAGCAGTTTAGGACAGGGGTTTCCCTACGAGCAGTACGTC. Protein product: CASSLGQGFPYEQYV. The chain has TRBV27 and TRBJ2-7; 9 bases map to TRBD1. After removal of 2 bases from V and 2 bases from J, the junction contained 4 bases not matched to a gene. Germline V gene lookup returns CDR1 MNHEY and CDR2 SMNVEV (reference sequence). The CDR3 is made up of 15 amino acids.

The chain is built from TRBV27 and TRBJ1-5; D remains unclear. Trimming took off 5 bases at V and 2 bases at J, with 16 bases between the two ends. The CDR3 extends over 16 amino acids. The germline V gene has CDR1 MNHEY and CDR2 SMNVEV (reference sequence). The CDR3, as DNA: TGTGCCAGCAGTACCTGGGGTGTGGTGGGCAATCAGCCCCAGCATTTT. Residues: CASSTWGVVGNQPQHF.

The chain joins TRBV7-9 to TRBJ2-1; D is undetermined. CDR3 size: 15 residues. Germline-derived CDR1 and CDR2 are SEHNR and FQNEAQ (reference sequence). Trimming stripped 1 base from V and 0 bases from J, with 7 bases between. The CDR3 spells CASSLGDFSYNEQFF. The CDR3 DNA is TGTGCCAGCAGCTTAGGAGACTTCTCCTACAATGAGCAGTTCTTC. The whole variable domain, remainder taken from reference TRBV7-9 and TRBJ2-1, is DTGVSQNPRHKITKRGQNVTFRCDPISEHNRLYWYRQTLGQGPEFLTYFQNEAQLEKSRLLSDRFSAERPKGSFSTLEIQRTEQGDSAMYLCASSLGDFSYNEQFFGPGTRLTVL.

A single count supports this clone. The chain links TRBV7-9 to TRBJ2-3, with D hard to call. The CDR3 has 15 residues. Germline V gene lookup returns CDR1 SEHNR and CDR2 FQNEAQ (reference sequence). Trimming shortened V by 1 base and J by 2 bases, and 10 bases separated the two germline ends. CDR3 nucleotide sequence: TGTGCCAGCAGCTTAGGGTTGCGGATCACAGATACGCAGTATTTT. It specifies CASSLGLRITDTQYF.

The chain carries TRBV19 and TRBJ2-1; no definite D call. The V end lost 7 bases, the J end lost 2 bases, and 12 bases lay between the germline ends. This CDR3 has 14 residues. CDR1 LNHDA and CDR2 SQIVND come from the germline V gene (reference sequence). The CDR3 bases are TGTGCCAGTAACAGCGAAACTACCTACAATGAGCAGTTCTTC. It yields the protein CASNSETTYNEQFF.